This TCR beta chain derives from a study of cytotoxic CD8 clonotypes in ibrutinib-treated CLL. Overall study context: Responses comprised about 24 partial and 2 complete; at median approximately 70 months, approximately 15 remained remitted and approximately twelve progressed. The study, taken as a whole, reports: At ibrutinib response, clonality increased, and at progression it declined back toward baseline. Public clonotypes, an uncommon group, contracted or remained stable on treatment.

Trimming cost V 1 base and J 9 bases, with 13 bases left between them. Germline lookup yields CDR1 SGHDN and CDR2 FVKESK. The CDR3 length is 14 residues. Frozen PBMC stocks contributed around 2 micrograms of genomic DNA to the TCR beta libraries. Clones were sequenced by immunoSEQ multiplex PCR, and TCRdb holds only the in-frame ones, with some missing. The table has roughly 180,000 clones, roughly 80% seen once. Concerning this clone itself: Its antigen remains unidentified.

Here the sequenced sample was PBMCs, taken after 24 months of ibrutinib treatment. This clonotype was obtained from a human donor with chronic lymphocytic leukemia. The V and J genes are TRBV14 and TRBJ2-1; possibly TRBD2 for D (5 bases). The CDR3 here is CASSQGFGDGEQFF. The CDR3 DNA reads TGTGCCAGCAGCCAAGGGTTCGGGGATGGTGAGCAGTTCTTC.